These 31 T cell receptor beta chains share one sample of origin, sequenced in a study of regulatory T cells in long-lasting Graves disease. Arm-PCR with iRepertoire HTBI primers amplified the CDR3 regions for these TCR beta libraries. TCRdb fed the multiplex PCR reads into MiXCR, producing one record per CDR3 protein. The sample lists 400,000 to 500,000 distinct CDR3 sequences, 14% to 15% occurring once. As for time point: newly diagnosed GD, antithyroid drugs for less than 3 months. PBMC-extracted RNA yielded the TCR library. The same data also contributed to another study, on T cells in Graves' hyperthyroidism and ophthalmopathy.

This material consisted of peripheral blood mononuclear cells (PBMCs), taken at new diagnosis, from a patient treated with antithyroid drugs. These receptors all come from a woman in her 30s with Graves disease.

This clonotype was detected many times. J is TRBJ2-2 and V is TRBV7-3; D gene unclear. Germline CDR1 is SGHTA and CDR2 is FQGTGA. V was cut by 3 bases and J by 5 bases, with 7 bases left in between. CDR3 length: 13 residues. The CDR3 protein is CASSFSWTGELFF. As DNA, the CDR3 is TGTGCCAGCAGCTTCTCCTGGACCGGGGAGCTGTTTTTT.

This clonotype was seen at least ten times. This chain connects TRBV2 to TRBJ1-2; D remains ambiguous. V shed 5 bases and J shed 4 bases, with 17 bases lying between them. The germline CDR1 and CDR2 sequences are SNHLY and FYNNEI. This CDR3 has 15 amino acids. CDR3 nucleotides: TGTGCCAGCAGTCCCGAGGCTTCGAGCGGCTATGGCTACACCTTC. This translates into CASSPEASSGYGYTF.

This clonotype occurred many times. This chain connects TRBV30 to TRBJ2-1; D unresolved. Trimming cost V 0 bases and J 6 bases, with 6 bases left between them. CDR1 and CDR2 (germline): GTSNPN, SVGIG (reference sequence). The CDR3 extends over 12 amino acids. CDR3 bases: TGTGCCTGGAGTGTGGCCTCCAATGAGCAGTTCTTC. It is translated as CAWSVASNEQFF.

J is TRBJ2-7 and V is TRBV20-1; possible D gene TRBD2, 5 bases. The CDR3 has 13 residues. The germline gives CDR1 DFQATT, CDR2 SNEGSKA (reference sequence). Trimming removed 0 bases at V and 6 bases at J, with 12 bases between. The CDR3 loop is CSAREDSLGEQYF. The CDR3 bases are TGCAGTGCTAGAGAGGACTCCCTTGGCGAGCAGTACTTC.

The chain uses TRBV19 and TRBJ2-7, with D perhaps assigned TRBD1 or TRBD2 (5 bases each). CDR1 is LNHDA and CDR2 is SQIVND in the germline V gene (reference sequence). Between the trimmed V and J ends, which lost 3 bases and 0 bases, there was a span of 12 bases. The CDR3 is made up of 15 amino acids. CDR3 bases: TGTGCCAGTAGTATTAGGGACGCCAGCTCCTACGAGCAGTACTTC. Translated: CASSIRDASSYEQYF.

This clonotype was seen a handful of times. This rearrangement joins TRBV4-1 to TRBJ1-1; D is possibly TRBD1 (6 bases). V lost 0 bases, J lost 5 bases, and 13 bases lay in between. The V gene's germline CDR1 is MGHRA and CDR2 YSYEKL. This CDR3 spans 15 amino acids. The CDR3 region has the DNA TGCGCCAGCAGCCAAGATACAAGGGGGGGGACTGAAGCTTTCTTT. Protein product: CASSQDTRGGTEAFF.

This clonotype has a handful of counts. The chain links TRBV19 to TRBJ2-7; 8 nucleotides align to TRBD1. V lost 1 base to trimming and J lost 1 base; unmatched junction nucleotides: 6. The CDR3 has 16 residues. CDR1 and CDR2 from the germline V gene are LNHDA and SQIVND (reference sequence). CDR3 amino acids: CASSIAGQGSSYEQYF. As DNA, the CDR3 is TGTGCCAGTAGTATAGCCGGACAGGGATCGTCCTACGAGCAGTACTTC. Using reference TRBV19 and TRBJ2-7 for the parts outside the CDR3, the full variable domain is DGGITQSPKYLFRKEGQNVTLSCEQNLNHDAMYWYRQDPGQGLRLIYYSQIVNDFQKGDIAEGYSVSREKKESFPLTVTSAQKNPTAFYLCASSIAGQGSSYEQYFGPGTRLTVT.

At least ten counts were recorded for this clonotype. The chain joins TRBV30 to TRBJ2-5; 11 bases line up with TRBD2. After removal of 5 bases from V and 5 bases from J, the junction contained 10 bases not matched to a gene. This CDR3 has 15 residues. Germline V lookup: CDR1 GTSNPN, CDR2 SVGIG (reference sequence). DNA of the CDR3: TGTGCCTGGGGCGTACTAGCGGGAGCAAGGGAGACCCAGTACTTC. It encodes CAWGVLAGARETQYF.

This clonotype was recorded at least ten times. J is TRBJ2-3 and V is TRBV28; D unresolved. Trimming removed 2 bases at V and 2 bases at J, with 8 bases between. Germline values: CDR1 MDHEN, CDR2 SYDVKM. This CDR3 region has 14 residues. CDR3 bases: TGTGCCAGCAGTTTACGGGCTCTCACAGATACGCAGTATTTT. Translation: CASSLRALTDTQYF.

CDR3 nucleotides: TGTGCCAGCAGTCAACCGGGACAGGGAAACTATGGCTACACCTTC. Its translation is CASSQPGQGNYGYTF. The V call is TRBV3-1, the J call TRBJ1-2, with TRBD1 matching over 9 bases. Per the germline V gene, CDR1 is LGHDT and CDR2 is YNNKEL (reference sequence). This CDR3 is 15 amino acids long. V lost 6 bases and J lost 2; bases outside the gene matches: 7.

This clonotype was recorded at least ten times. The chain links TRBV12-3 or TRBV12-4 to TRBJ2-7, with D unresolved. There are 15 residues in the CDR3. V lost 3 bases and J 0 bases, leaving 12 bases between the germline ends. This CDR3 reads CASSFSAPSSYEQYF. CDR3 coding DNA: TGTGCCAGCAGTTTTTCTGCACCGAGCTCCTACGAGCAGTACTTC.

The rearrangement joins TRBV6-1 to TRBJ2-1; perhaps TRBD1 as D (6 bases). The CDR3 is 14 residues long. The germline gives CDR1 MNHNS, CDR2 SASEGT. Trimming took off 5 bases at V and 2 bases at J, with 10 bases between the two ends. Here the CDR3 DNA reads TGTGCCAGCAGTAAGCGGACAGCCTACAATGAGCAGTTCTTC. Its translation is CASSKRTAYNEQFF.

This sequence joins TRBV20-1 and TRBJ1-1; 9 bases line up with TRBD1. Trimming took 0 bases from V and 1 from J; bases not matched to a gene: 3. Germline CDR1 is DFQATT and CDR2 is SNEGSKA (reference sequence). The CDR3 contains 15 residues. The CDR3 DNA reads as TGCAGTGCTAGAGACCCGGGACAGGGGAACACTGAAGCTTTCTTT. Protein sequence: CSARDPGQGNTEAFF.

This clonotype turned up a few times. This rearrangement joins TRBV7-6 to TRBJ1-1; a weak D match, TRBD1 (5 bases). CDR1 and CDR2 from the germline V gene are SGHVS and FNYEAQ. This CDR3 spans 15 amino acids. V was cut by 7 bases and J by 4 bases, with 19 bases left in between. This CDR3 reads CASTQSVGVSTEAFF. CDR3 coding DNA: TGTGCCAGCACCCAGTCGGTAGGGGTTTCCACTGAAGCTTTCTTT. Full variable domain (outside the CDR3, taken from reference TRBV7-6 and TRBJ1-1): GAGVSQSPRYKVTKRGQDVALRCDPISGHVSLYWYRQALGQGPEFLTYFNYEAQQDKSGLPNDRFSAERPEGSISTLTIQRTEQRDSAMYRCASTQSVGVSTEAFFGQGTRLTVV.

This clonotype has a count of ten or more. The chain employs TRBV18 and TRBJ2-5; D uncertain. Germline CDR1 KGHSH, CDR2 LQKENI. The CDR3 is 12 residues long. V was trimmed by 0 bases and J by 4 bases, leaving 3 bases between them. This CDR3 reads CASSPPGETQYF. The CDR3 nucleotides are TGTGCCAGCTCACCACCAGGAGAGACCCAGTACTTC.

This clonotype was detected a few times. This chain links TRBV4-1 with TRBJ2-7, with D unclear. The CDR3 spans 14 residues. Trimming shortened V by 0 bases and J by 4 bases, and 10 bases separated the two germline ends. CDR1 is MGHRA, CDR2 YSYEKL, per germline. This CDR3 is CASSQDNPSYEQYF. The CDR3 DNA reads TGCGCCAGCAGCCAAGATAACCCGAGTTACGAGCAGTACTTC.

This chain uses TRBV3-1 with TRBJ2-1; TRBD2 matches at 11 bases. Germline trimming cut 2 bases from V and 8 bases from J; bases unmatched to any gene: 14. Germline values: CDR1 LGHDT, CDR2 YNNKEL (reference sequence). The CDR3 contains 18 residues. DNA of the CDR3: TGTGCCAGCAGCCAAACGATATTAGCGGGAGGGCCCTCCCATGAGCAGTTCTTC. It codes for CASSQTILAGGPSHEQFF.

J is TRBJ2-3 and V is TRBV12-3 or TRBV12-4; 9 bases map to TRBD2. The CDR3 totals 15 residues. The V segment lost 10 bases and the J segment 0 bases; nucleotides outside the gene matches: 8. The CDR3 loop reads CATRTSDASTDTQYF. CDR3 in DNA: TGTGCCACCCGGACTAGCGACGCTAGCACAGATACGCAGTATTTT.

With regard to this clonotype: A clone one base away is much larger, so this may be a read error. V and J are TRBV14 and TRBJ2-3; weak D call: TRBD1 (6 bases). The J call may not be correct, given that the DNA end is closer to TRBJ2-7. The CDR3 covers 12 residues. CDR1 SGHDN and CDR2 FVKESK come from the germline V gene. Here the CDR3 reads CASSPGQFEQYF. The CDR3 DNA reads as TGTGCCAGCAGCCCCGGACAGTTTGAGCAGTACTTC.

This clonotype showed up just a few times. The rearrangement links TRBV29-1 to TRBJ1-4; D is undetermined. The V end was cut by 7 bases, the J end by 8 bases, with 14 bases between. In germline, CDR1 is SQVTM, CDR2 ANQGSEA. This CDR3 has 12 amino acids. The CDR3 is CSAYVSREKLFF. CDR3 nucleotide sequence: TGCAGCGCCTACGTGTCGAGGGAAAAACTGTTTTTT. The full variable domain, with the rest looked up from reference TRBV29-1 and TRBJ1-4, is SAVISQKPSRDICQRGTSLTIQCQVDSQVTMMFWYRQQPGQSLTLIATANQGSEATYESGFVIDKFPISRPNLTFSTLTVSNMSPEDSSIYLCSAYVSREKLFFGSGTQLSVL.

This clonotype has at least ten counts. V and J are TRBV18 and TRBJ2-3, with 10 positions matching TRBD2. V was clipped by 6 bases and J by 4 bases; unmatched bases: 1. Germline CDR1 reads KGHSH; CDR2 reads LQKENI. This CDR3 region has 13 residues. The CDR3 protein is CASSGLAADTQYF. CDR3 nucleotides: TGTGCCAGCTCCGGACTAGCGGCAGATACGCAGTATTTT.

In DNA, the CDR3 is TGCAGTGCTACCGGAGATAACACTGAAGCTTTCTTT. Translation: CSATGDNTEAFF. The V and J genes are TRBV20-1 and TRBJ1-1, with unresolved D. Per germline, CDR1 DFQATT and CDR2 SNEGSKA (reference sequence). Trimming stripped 4 bases from V and 2 bases from J, with 8 bases between. CDR3 size: 12 residues.

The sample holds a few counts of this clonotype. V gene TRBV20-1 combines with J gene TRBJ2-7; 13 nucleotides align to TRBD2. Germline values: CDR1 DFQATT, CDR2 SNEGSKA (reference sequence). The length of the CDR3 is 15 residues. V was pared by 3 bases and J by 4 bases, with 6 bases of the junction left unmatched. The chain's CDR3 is CSASKLAGGPYEQYF. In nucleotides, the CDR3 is TGCAGTGCTAGCAAACTAGCGGGAGGGCCTTACGAGCAGTACTTC.

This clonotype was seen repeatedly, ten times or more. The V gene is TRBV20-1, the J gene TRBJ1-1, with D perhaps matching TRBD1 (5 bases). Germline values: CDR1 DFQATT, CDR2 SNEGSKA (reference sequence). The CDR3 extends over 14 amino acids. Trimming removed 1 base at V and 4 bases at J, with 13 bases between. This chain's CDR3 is CSARGGGVVTEAFF. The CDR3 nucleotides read TGCAGTGCTAGAGGGGGCGGGGTAGTCACTGAAGCTTTCTTT.

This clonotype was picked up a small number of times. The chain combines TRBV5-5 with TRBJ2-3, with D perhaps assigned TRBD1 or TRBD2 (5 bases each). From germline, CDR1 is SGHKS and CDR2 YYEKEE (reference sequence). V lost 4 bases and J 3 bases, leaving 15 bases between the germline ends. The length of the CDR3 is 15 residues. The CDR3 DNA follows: TGTGCCAGCAGCAGTGAAGGATGGGGGACAGATACGCAGTATTTT. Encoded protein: CASSSEGWGTDTQYF.

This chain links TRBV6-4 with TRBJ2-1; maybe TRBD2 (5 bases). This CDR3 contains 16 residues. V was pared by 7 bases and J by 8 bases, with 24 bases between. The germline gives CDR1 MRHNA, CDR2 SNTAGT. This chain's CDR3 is CASTERELVYFYEQFF. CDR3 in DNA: TGTGCCAGCACTGAGAGAGAACTAGTCTATTTTTATGAGCAGTTCTTC.

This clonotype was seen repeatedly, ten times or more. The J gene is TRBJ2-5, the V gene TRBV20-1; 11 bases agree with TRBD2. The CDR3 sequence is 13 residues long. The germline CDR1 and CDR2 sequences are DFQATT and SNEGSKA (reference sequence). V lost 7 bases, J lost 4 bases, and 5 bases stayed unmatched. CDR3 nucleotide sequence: TGCAGTGGGAGGCTAGCGGGAGGAGAGACCCAGTACTTC. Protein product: CSGRLAGGETQYF.

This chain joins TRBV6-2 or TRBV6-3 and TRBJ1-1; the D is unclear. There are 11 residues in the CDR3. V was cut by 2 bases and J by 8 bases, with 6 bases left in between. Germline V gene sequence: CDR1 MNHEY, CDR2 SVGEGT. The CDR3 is CASSYAEEAFF. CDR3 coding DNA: TGTGCCAGCAGTTACGCAGAAGAAGCTTTCTTT.

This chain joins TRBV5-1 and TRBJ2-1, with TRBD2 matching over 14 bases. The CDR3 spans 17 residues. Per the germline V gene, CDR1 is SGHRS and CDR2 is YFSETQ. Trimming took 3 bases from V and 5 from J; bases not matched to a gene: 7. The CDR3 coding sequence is TGCGCCAGCAGCTCCCGACTAGCGGGAGGGCTTAACAATGAGCAGTTCTTC. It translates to CASSSRLAGGLNNEQFF.

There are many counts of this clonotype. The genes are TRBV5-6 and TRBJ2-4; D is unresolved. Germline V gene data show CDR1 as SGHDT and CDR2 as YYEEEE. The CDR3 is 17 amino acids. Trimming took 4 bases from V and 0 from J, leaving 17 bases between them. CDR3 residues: CASSVRRTLRAKNIQYF. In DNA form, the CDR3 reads TGTGCCAGCAGCGTACGAAGGACCCTACGAGCCAAAAACATTCAGTACTTC.

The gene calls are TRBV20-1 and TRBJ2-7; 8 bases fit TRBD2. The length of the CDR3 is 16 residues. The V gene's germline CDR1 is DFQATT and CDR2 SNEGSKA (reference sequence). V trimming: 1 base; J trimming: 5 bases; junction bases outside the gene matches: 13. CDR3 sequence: CSARVREASGSHEQYF. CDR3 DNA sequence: TGCAGTGCTAGAGTAAGGGAGGCTAGCGGGTCGCACGAGCAGTACTTC.